Listed here is a single TCR beta chain. The record originates from a study of blood T cell repertoires in COVID-19. The overall study: Researchers got acute and convalescent COVID-19 samples from the United States, Italy and Spain. T cells, B-cell-depleted T cells, or PBMCs provided the cDNA or gDNA that served as material.

This CDR3 is built from 16 residues. The germline CDR1 and CDR2 sequences are PRHDT and FYEKMQ (reference sequence). Unmatched junction bases numbered 8, after V lost 5 bases and J lost 0 bases. Per the authors' pipeline: It was from reference gene primer amplification that nucleated cell counts were estimated. The method was immunoSEQ multiplex PCR; TCRdb's version includes in-frame clones alone and lacks a portion of them. V, J and clone size derive from that table, while D and trimming were established from the DNA sequence. This sample has tens of thousands of clones, with 86% found just once. This chain joins TRBV13 and TRBJ1-1; 8 bases map to TRBD1. Sequenced input: peripheral blood. This TCR was sampled from a woman aged 55-70 years with acute or convalescent COVID-19. The CDR3 bases are TGTGCCAGCAGCGCCCGGACAGGGATGATGAACACTGAAGCTTTCTTT. It codes for CASSARTGMMNTEAFF.